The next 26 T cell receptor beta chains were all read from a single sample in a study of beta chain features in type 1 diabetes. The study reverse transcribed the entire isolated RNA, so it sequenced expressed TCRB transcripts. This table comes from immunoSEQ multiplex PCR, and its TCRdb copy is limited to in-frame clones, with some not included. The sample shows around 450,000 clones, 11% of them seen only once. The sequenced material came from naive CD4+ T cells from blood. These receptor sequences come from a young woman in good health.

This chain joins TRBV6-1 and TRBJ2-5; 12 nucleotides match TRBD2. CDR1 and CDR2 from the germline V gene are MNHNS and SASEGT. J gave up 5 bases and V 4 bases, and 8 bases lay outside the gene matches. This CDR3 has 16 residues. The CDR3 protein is CASSGGTSGRHETQYF. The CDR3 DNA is TGTGCCAGCAGTGGGGGGACTAGCGGGCGCCACGAGACCCAGTACTTC.

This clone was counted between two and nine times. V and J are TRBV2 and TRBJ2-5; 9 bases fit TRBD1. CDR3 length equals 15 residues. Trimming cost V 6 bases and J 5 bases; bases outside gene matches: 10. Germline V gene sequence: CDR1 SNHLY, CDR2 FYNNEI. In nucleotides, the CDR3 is TGTGCCAGCAGGGCCGGACAGGGGAATTGGGAGACCCAGTACTTC. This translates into CASRAGQGNWETQYF. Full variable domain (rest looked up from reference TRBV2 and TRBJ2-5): EPEVTQTPSHQVTQMGQEVILRCVPISNHLYFYWYRQILGQKVEFLVSFYNNEISEKSEIFDDQFSVERPDGSNFTLKIRSTKLEDSAMYFCASRAGQGNWETQYFGPGTRLLVL.

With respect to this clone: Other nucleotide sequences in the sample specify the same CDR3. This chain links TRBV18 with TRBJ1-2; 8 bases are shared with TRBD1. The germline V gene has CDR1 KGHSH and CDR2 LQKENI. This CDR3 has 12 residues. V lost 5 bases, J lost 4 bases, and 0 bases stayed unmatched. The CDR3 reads CASSDRGYGYTF. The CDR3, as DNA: TGTGCCAGCTCAGACAGGGGCTATGGCTACACCTTC.

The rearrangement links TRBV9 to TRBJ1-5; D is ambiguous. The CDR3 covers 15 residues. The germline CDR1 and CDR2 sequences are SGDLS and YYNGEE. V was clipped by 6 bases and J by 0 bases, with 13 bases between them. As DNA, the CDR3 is TGTGCCAGCACGGGAAGCCCCTATAGCAATCAGCCCCAGCATTTT. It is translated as CASTGSPYSNQPQHF.

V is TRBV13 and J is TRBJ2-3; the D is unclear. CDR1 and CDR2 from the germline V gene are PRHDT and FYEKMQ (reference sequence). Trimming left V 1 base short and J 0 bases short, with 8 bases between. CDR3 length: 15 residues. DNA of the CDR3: TGTGCCAGCAGCTTAGTTCGGGCTAGCACAGATACGCAGTATTTT. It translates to CASSLVRASTDTQYF.

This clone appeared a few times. CDR3 region: CASSYSGHGGTEAFF. CDR3 bases: TGTGCCAGCAGTTACTCAGGTCACGGGGGGACTGAAGCTTTCTTT. The chain has TRBV6-6 and TRBJ1-1; D is possibly TRBD1 (5 bases). Trimming left V 0 bases short and J 5 bases short, with 13 bases between. CDR3 size: 15 residues. CDR1 and CDR2 from the germline V gene are MNHNY and SVGAGI (reference sequence).

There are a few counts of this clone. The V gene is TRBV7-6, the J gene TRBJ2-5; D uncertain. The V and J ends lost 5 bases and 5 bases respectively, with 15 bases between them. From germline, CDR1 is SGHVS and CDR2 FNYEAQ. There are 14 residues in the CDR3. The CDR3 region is CASSPPLVGETQYF. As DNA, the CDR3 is TGTGCCAGCAGCCCGCCCCTGGTTGGGGAGACCCAGTACTTC.

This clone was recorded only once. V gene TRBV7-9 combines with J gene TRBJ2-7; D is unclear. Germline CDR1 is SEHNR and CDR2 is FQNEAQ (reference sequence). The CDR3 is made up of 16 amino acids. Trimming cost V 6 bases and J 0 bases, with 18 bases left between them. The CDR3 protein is CASSPMWADFSYEQYF. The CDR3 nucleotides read TGTGCCAGCAGTCCCATGTGGGCCGACTTCTCCTACGAGCAGTACTTC.

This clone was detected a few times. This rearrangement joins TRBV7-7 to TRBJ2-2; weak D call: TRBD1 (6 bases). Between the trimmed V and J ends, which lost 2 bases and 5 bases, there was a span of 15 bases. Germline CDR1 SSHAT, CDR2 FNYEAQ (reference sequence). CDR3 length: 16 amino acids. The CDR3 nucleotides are TGTGCCAGCAGCTTATCAAGCAGGGGCGGGACCGGGGAGCTGTTTTTT. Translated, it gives CASSLSSRGGTGELFF.

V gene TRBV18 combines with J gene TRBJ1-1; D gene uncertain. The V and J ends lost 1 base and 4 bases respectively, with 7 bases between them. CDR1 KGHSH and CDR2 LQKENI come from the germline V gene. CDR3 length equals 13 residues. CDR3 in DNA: TGTGCCAGCTCACCACGACTGGCCACTGAAGCTTTCTTT. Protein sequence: CASSPRLATEAFF.

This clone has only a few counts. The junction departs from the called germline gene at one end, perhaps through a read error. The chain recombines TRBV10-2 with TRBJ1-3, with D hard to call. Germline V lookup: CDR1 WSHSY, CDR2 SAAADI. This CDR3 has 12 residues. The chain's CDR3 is CASSDFAERARF. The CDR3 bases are TGCGCCAGCAGTGATTTCGCTGAAAGGGCTAGATTT.

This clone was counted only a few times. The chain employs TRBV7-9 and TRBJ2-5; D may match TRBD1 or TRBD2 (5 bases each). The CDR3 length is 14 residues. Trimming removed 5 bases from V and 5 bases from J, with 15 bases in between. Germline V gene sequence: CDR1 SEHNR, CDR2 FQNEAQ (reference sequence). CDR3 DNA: TGTGCCAGCAGCCTACTAGGGGTGACGGAGACCCAGTACTTC. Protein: CASSLLGVTETQYF. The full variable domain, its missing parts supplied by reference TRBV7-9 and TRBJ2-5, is DTGVSQNPRHKITKRGQNVTFRCDPISEHNRLYWYRQTLGQGPEFLTYFQNEAQLEKSRLLSDRFSAERPKGSFSTLEIQRTEQGDSAMYLCASSLLGVTETQYFGPGTRLLVL.

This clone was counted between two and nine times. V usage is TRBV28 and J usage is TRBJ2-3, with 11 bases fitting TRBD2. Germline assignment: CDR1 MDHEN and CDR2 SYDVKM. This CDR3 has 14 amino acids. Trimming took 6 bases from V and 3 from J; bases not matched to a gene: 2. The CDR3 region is CASRTSGSTDTQYF. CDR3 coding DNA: TGTGCCAGCAGAACTAGCGGGAGTACAGATACGCAGTATTTT. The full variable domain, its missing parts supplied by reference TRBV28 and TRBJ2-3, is DVKVTQSSRYLVKRTGEKVFLECVQDMDHENMFWYRQDPGLGLRLIYFSYDVKMKEKGDIPEGYSVSREKKERFSLILESASTNQTSMYLCASRTSGSTDTQYFGPGTRLTVL.

CDR3 in amino acids: CASSDRYSNQPQHF. The CDR3 coding sequence is TGTGCCAGCAGTGACAGGTATAGCAATCAGCCCCAGCATTTT. The gene calls are TRBV27 and TRBJ1-5, with a tentative D call TRBD1 (6 bases). Between the trimmed V and J ends, which lost 5 bases and 0 bases, there was a span of 8 bases. The germline CDR1 and CDR2 sequences are MNHEY and SMNVEV (reference sequence). The CDR3 length is 14 residues.

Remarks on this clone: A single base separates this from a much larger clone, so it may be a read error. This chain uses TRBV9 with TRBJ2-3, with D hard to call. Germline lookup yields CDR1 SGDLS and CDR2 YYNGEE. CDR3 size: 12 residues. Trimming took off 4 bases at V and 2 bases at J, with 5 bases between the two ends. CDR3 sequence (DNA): TGTGCCAGCAGCCCCTACACAGATACGCAGTATTTT. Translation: CASSPYTDTQYF.

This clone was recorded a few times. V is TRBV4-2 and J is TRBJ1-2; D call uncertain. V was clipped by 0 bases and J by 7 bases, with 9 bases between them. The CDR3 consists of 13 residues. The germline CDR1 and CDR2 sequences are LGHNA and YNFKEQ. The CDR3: CASSQEARFGYTF. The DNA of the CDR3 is TGTGCCAGCAGCCAAGAGGCCCGTTTTGGCTACACCTTC.

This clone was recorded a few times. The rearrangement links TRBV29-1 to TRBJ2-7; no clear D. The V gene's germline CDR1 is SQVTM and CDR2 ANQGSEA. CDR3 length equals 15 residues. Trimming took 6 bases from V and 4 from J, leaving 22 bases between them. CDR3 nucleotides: TGCAGCGTCACGGCGTCGGTAGGACCGTCATACGAGCAGTACGTC. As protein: CSVTASVGPSYEQYV.

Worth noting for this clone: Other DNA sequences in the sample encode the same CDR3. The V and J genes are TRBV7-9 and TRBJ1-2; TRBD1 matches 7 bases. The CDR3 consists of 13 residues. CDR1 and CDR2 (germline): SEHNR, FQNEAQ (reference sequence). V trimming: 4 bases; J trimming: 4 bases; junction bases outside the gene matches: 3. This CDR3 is CASSSGTAYGYTF. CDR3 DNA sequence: TGTGCCAGCAGCTCCGGGACAGCCTATGGCTACACCTTC.

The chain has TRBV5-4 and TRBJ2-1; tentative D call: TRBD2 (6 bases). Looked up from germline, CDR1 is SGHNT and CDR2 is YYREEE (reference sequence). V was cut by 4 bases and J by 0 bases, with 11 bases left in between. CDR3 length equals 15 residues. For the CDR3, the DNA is TGTGCCAGCAGCCGGGACTCCGGCTCCTACAATGAGCAGTTCTTC. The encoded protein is CASSRDSGSYNEQFF. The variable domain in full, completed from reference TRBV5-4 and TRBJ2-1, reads ETGVTQSPTHLIKTRGQQVTLRCSSQSGHNTVSWYQQALGQGPQFIFQYYREEENGRGNFPPRFSGLQFPNYSSELNVNALELDDSALYLCASSRDSGSYNEQFFGPGTRLTVL.

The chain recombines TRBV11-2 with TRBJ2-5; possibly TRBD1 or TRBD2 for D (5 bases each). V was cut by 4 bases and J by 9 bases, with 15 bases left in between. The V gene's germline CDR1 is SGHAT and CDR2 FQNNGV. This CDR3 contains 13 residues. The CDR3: CASSSRDGVAQYF. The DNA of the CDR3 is TGTGCCAGCAGCTCCCGGGACGGCGTCGCCCAGTACTTC.

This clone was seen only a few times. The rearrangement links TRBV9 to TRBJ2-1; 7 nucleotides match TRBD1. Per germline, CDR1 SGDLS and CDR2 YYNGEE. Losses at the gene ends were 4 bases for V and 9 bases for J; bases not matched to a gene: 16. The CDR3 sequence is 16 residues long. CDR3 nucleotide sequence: TGTGCCAGCAGCCCTCGAAGCAGGGGGAAACAAGGTGAGCAGTTCTTC. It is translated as CASSPRSRGKQGEQFF.

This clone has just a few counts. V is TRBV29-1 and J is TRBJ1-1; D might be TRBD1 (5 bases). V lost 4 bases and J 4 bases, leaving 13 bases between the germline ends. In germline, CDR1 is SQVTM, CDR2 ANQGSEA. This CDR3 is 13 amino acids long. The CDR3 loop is CSVVRGLVTEAFF. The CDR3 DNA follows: TGCAGCGTTGTGAGGGGCCTCGTCACTGAAGCTTTCTTT.

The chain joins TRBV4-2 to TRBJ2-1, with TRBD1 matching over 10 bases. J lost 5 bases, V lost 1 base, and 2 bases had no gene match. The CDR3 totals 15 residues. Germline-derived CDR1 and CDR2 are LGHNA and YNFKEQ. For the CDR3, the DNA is TGTGCCAGCAGCCAAGTGGGGACAGGGGACAATGAGCAGTTCTTC. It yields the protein CASSQVGTGDNEQFF.

For the CDR3, the DNA is TGTGCCAGCAGCTTAGACGGCCTCTTAGGCTCTGAAGCTTTCTTT. It yields the protein CASSLDGLLGSEAFF. V gene TRBV7-9 combines with J gene TRBJ1-1; D remains unclear. Deletions cut 1 base from V and 6 bases from J, with 15 bases between. In germline, CDR1 is SEHNR, CDR2 FQNEAQ (reference sequence). The CDR3 extends over 15 amino acids.

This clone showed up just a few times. CDR3 in DNA: TGCGCCAGCAACCTGGGTAACGTGTCCTACGAGCAGTACTTC. Translation gives CASNLGNVSYEQYF. The chain recombines TRBV23-1 with TRBJ2-7; D gene uncertain. TRBV23-1 belongs to the ORF category, with a function that is uncertain. There are 14 residues in the CDR3. V was cut by 7 bases and J by 1 base, with 14 bases left in between.

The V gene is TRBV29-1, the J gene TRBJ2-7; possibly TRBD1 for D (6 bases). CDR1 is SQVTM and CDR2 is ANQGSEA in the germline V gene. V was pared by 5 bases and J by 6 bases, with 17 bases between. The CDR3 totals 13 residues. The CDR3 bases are TGCAGCGTTCGAATCTCGCAGGGGTTCGAGCAGTACTTC. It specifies CSVRISQGFEQYF.